This T cell receptor beta chain was sequenced during a study of blood T cell repertoires in COVID-19. Study-level information: Symptom resolution, clearance, or two negative PCRs marked donors in Cohort 3 as recovered. There were acute and convalescent COVID-19 samples, and they came from the United States, Italy and Spain.

The CDR3 extends over 16 amino acids. Trimming pared 2 bases from V and 1 base from J, leaving 12 bases between. Self-reported history from a screening survey and questionnaire set each donor's cohort. Generated by immunoSEQ multiplex PCR, the TCRdb table keeps only in-frame clones and is missing some. The sample has about 200,000 clones, around 87% seen once. The sequenced sample was PBMCs or T cells enriched from blood (not recorded which). This sequence joins TRBV23-1 and TRBJ1-5, with D unclear. TRBV23-1 is noted as an ORF with a role that remains uncertain. This TCR derives from a woman in her forties in a cohort exposed to, infected with or recovered from COVID-19 (not recorded which). CDR3 sequence: CASSQGRLHSNQPQHF. The DNA for the CDR3 is TGCGCCAGCAGTCAAGGCCGCCTGCACAGCAATCAGCCCCAGCATTTT.